This T cell receptor beta chain was captured by sequencing in a study of cytotoxic CD8 clonotypes in ibrutinib-treated CLL. Overall study context: Across the patients, approximately 12 were relapsed/refractory, some 14 treatment-naive and fewer than 18 IGHV unmutated.

Findings and limits, study-wide: Patients showed higher baseline clonality than age-matched healthy donors, and it tracked circulating CD8+ T-cell counts.

In germline, CDR1 is SGHTA, CDR2 FQGNSA. Trimming removed 4 bases from V and 4 bases from J; junction bases left unmatched: 9. This CDR3 has 15 residues. Sequencing used immunoSEQ multiplex PCR; TCRdb keeps in-frame clones, though not all of them. Of just under 70,000 clones in the sample, around two thirds were seen once. This clone has more than one count but fewer than ten. Its antigen is not identified. The TCR sequence derives from a human donor with chronic lymphocytic leukemia. This specimen consisted of PBMCs, obtained after 12 months of ibrutinib treatment. The chain recombines TRBV7-2 with TRBJ2-7; 8 bases match TRBD1. The CDR3 nucleotides are TGTGCCAGCAGCTACCTTCCGGGACAGGTTTACGAGCAGTACTTC. Translated: CASSYLPGQVYEQYF.